Below, one T cell receptor (beta chain) is given with its context. Its target is unknown. There are 14 residues in the CDR3. Germline V lookup: CDR1 SGHRS, CDR2 YFSETQ. J lost 8 bases, V lost 7 bases, and 11 bases had no gene match. The PCR was carried out with 60 Vbeta primers and 13 Jbeta primers. The repertoire was sequenced with immunoSEQ multiplex PCR; TCRdb's copy has only in-frame clones and lacks some. The repertoire holds 95,000 to 130,000 clones, around three quarters seen once, with approximately 4% in the top ten. This sample was taken from a study of cytomegalovirus exposure and HLA in healthy donors. Study-level points and caveats: TCR beta V- and J-gene trimming was later associated with a missense DCLRE1C variant.

V is TRBV5-1 and J is TRBJ2-1; 8 nucleotides line up with TRBD2. The sequenced sample consisted of PBMCs. This sequence originates from a man between 25 and 39 years old in good health and CMV-seropositive. The CDR3 DNA reads TGCGCCAGCCACGGACTAGCTGGTGACTATGAGCAGTTCTTC. This translates into CASHGLAGDYEQFF.